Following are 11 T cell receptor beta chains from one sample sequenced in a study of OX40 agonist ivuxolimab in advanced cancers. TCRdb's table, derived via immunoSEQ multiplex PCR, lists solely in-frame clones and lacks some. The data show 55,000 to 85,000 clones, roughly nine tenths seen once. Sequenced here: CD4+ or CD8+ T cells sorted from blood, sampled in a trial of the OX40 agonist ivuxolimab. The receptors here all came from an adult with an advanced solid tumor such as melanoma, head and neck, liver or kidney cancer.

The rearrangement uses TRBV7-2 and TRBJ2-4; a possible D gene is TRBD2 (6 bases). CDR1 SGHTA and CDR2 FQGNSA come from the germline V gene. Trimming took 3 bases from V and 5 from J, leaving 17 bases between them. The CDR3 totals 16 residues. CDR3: CASSLVVGGNENIQYF. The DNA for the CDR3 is TGTGCCAGCAGCTTGGTCGTCGGGGGTAATGAAAACATTCAGTACTTC.

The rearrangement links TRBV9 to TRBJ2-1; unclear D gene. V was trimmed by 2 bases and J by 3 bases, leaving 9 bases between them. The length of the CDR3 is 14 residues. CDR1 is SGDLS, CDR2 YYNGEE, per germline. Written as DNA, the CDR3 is TGTGCCAGCAGCGTCTGGGGAAGCTACAATGAGCAGTTCTTC. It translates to CASSVWGSYNEQFF.

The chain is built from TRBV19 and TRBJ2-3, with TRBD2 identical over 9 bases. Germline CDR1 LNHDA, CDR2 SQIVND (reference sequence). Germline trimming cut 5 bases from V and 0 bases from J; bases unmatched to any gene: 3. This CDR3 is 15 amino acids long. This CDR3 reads CASSLTSGSTDTQYF. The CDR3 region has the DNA TGTGCCAGTAGTCTGACTAGCGGCAGCACAGATACGCAGTATTTT.

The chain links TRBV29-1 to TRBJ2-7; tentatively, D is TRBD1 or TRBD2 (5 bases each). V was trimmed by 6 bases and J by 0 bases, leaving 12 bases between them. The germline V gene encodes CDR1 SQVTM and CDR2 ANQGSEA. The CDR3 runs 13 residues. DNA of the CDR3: TGCAGCGTCACAGGAGGTAGCTCCTACGAGCAGTACTTC. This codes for CSVTGGSSYEQYF.

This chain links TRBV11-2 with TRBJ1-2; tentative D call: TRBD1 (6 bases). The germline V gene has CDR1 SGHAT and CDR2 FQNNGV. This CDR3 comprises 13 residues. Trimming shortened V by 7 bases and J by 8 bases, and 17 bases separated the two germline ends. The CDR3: CASKGGRPEGYTF. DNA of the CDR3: TGTGCCAGCAAGGGGGGGCGTCCTGAGGGCTACACCTTC.

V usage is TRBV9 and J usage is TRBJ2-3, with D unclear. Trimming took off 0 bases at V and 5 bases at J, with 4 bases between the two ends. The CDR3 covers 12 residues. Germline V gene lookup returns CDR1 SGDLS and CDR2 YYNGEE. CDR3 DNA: TGTGCCAGCAGCGTAGCCAAAGATACGCAGTATTTT. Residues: CASSVAKDTQYF.

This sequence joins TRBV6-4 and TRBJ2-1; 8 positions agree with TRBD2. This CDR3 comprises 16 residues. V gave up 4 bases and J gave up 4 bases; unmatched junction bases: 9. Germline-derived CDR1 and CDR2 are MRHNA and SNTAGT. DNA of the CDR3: TGTGCCAGCAGTGCTTACCCGGGGGGGGTATACAATGAGCAGTTCTTC. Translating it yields CASSAYPGGVYNEQFF.

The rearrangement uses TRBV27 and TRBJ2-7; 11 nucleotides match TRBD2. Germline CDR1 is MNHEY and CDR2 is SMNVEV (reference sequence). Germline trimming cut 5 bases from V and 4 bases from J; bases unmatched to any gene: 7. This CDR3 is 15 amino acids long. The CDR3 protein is CASSPPLAGGYEQYF. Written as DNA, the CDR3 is TGTGCCAGCAGTCCCCCCCTAGCGGGGGGTTACGAGCAGTACTTC.

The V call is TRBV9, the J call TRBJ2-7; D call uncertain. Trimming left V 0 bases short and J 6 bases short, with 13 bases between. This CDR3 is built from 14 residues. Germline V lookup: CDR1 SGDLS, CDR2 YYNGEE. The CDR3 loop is CASSVGSNHPEQYF. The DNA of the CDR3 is TGTGCCAGCAGCGTAGGGTCGAACCACCCCGAGCAGTACTTC.

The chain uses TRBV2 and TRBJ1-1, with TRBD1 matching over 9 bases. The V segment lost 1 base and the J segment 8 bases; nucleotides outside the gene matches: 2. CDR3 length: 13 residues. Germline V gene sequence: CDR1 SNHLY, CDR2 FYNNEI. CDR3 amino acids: CASSEGTGEEAFF. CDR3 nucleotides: TGTGCCAGCAGTGAAGGGACAGGGGAAGAAGCTTTCTTT.

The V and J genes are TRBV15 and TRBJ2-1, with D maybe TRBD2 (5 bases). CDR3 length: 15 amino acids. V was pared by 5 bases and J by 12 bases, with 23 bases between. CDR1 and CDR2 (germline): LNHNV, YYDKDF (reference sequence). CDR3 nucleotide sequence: TGTGCCACCAGCCCCAGAGGGCAGGACCGGGAATTGCAGTTCTTC. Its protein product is CATSPRGQDRELQFF.